This record concerns one T cell receptor beta chain sequence. Its matching antigen is unknown. This entry is derived from a study of T cell repertoires in cytomegalovirus infection. MiXCR was run by TCRdb on the reads, yielding one entry per CDR3 protein. Counted here are 230,000 or so distinct CDR3 sequences, roughly two fifths occurring once; the ten biggest clones make up more than 50%. V shed 3 bases and J 1 base; nucleotides not matched to a gene: 2. The CDR3 is 15 residues long. Germline V CDR1 and CDR2: MGHRA, YSYEKL. Findings and caveats of the study: Summed frequency of shared TCR beta families picked out CMV carriers who also had the relevant HLA.

The V and J genes are TRBV4-1 and TRBJ2-3; 9 bases match TRBD1. This TCR was recovered from a human donor in good health (CMV status not recorded). Some clones in this sample may be carry-over from other donors' samples. Sequences were derived from CD8+ T cells from cultured PBMCs, sampled from culture after CMV antigen stimulation. The DNA for the CDR3 is TGCGCCAGCAGCCACCGGGACAGGGGCACAGATACGCAGTATTTT. It encodes CASSHRDRGTDTQYF.